This TCR beta chain was sequenced during a study of cytomegalovirus exposure and HLA in healthy donors. Study results and caveats: The study had only CMV serostatus as immune exposure information.

The CDR3 spans 12 residues. Trimming removed 6 bases from V and 9 bases from J, with 12 bases in between. Germline-derived CDR1 and CDR2 are SGHTA and FQGNSA. In the PCR, 60 Vbeta and 13 Jbeta primers were used. The repertoire was sequenced with immunoSEQ multiplex PCR; TCRdb's copy has only in-frame clones and lacks some. The table has 130,000 or so clones, 75% to 80% seen once. All the people who gave samples were healthy bone marrow donors. Worth noting for this clone: Its antigen is currently unknown.

The V call is TRBV7-2, the J call TRBJ2-1, with D perhaps TRBD2 (6 bases). Material: PBMCs. The sequence was obtained from a woman aged 60 to 75 in good health and CMV-seronegative. The CDR3 sequence is CASRLAVSEQFF. The DNA for the CDR3 is TGTGCCAGCAGACTAGCAGTCAGTGAGCAGTTCTTC.